Listed below are T cell receptor beta chains from one sample, sequenced in a study of cytomegalovirus exposure and HLA in healthy donors. The method was immunoSEQ multiplex PCR; TCRdb's version includes in-frame clones alone and lacks a portion of them. The sample lists about 150,000 clones, more than 60% seen once, with about 1.8% in the top ten. The source material was PBMCs. The receptors come from a male donor in good health and CMV-seronegative. Each CDR3 is given with its conserved first and last residue. D genes are given only for firm matches. Expanded clones get a size class; other rows say once, few or many, or leave the size out.

d_call clone_size j_call v_call cdr3_aa cdr3_nt
- - TRBJ1-5 TRBV6-6 CASMSYSNQPQHF TGTGCCAGCATGAGCTATAGCAATCAGCCCCAGCATTTT
TRBD1 - TRBJ2-7 TRBV7-8 CASSLWGQGSSYEQYF TGTGCCAGCAGCTTATGGGGACAGGGGAGCTCCTACGAGCAGTACTTC
- - TRBJ1-2 TRBV5-8 CASIPWKGVGYGYTF TGTGCCAGCATCCCTTGGAAGGGGGTTGGCTATGGCTACACCTTC
- - TRBJ1-4 TRBV11-2 CASSLSAREGKLFF TGTGCCAGCAGCCTTTCTGCCAGGGAGGGAAAACTGTTTTTT
- - TRBJ2-4 TRBV11-2 CASSLGDLNIQYF TGTGCCAGCAGCTTAGGAGACTTAAACATTCAGTACTTC
TRBD2 few TRBJ2-3 TRBV7-2 CASSLGGGATDTQYF TGTGCCAGCAGCTTAGGCGGGGGGGCAACAGATACGCAGTATTTT
TRBD2 - TRBJ2-3 TRBV7-9 CASSYPKRGGRSDTQYF TGTGCCAGCAGCTACCCGAAGCGGGGGGGCCGCTCAGATACGCAGTATTTT
- few TRBJ1-1 TRBV30 CAWTRRGDTEAFF TGTGCCTGGACCCGGCGGGGTGACACTGAAGCTTTCTTT
- few TRBJ2-5 TRBV19 CASSPPVIQGGREETQYF TGTGCCAGTAGCCCCCCCGTTATACAGGGGGGGCGAGAAGAGACCCAGTACTTC
- - TRBJ1-1 TRBV28 CASSLQPAEAFF TGTGCCAGCAGTCTACAGCCCGCTGAAGCTTTCTTT
TRBD2 few TRBJ2-1 TRBV4-1 CASSLGTSSNEQFF TGCGCCAGCAGCCTCGGGACTAGCAGCAATGAGCAGTTCTTC
- - TRBJ1-1 TRBV30 CAWSVRRTNTEAFF TGTGCCTGGAGTGTACGGAGAACGAACACTGAAGCTTTCTTT
- - TRBJ1-2 TRBV25-1 CASSVTGTMGYTF TGTGCCAGCAGTGTGACAGGTACTATGGGCTACACCTTC
TRBD1 - TRBJ1-5 TRBV29-1 CSVGDRGSNQPQHF TGCAGCGTGGGGGACAGGGGCTCTAATCAGCCCCAGCATTTT
TRBD1 few TRBJ2-1 TRBV27 CASSWTGAREQFF TGTGCCAGCAGTTGGACAGGGGCTAGGGAGCAGTTCTTC
- few TRBJ1-4 TRBV5-1 CASSLGRVNSEKLFF TGCGCCAGCAGTTTAGGCCGGGTTAATTCCGAAAAACTGTTTTTT
- - TRBJ2-5 TRBV27 CASSLSSSAPVKTQYF TGTGCCAGCAGTTTATCGTCCAGCGCTCCAGTGAAGACCCAGTACTTC
- once TRBJ2-2 TRBV19 CACGTSNTGELFF TGTGCCTGCGGGACTTCGAACACCGGGGAGCTGTTTTTT
- - TRBJ2-2 TRBV6-6 CASSYSTGSGELFF TGTGCCAGCAGTTACTCCACGGGGTCCGGGGAGCTGTTTTTT
- - TRBJ2-3 TRBV5-1 CASSLGTGPSTDTQYF TGCGCCAGCAGCTTGGGCACAGGGCCTAGCACAGATACGCAGTATTTT
- - TRBJ2-1 TRBV5-4 CASKLSNEQFF TGTGCCAGCAAACTCTCCAATGAGCAGTTCTTC
TRBD1 once TRBJ1-6 TRBV2 CASSEPQGMYSPLHF TGTGCCAGCAGTGAACCACAGGGGATGTATTCACCCCTCCACTTT
- - TRBJ2-1 TRBV9 CASSRVGAGENEQFF TGTGCCAGCAGCCGGGTGGGGGCGGGGGAAAATGAGCAGTTCTTC
TRBD2 - TRBJ2-1 TRBV5-1 CASSFGLAGVDEQFF TGCGCCAGCAGCTTTGGGCTAGCGGGGGTCGATGAGCAGTTCTTC
- once TRBJ2-5 TRBV18 CASSKNPGEETQYF TGTGCCAGCTCAAAAAATCCCGGGGAAGAGACCCAGTACTTC
- - TRBJ1-3 TRBV19 CASSTTDSGNTIYF TGTGCCAGTAGTACGACCGACAGTGGAAACACCATATATTTT
TRBD1 - TRBJ1-4 TRBV18 CASSPSRQGNEKLFF TGTGCCAGCTCACCTTCCAGACAGGGTAATGAAAAACTGTTTTTT
TRBD2 - TRBJ2-1 TRBV4-1 CASSQGLAGNEQFF TGCGCCAGCAGCCAAGGACTAGCGGGGAATGAGCAGTTCTTC
- - TRBJ2-7 TRBV5-6 CASSPSGHFPYEQYF TGTGCCAGCAGCCCATCGGGACATTTCCCCTACGAGCAGTACTTC
- - TRBJ1-5 TRBV2 CASTMSRGGQPQHF TGTGCCAGCACCATGAGCAGGGGCGGTCAGCCCCAGCATTTT
TRBD1 - TRBJ1-2 TRBV4-2 CASSQDGTGQGLSYGYTF TGTGCCAGCAGCCAAGATGGCACCGGACAGGGGCTGAGCTATGGCTACACCTTC
TRBD2 once TRBJ2-5 TRBV5-1 CASSLEAGIGETQYF TGCGCCAGCAGCTTAGAAGCGGGGATCGGAGAGACCCAGTACTTC
- - TRBJ2-5 TRBV7-9 CASSLAREQETQYF TGTGCCAGCAGCTTAGCACGTGAGCAAGAGACCCAGTACTTC
- - TRBJ1-5 TRBV30 CAWSTPFPGHLSNQPQHF TGTGCCTGGAGTACACCCTTCCCGGGACACCTTAGCAATCAGCCCCAGCATTTT
- - TRBJ1-2 TRBV28 CASRGGPLGGGNYGYTF TGTGCCAGCAGGGGGGGACCACTCGGGGGAGGGAACTATGGCTACACCTTC
- - TRBJ1-1 TRBV29-1 CSVAWAAEAFF TGCAGCGTTGCTTGGGCAGCTGAAGCTTTCTTT
- - TRBJ2-1 TRBV7-2 CASSPQAAASNEQFF TGTGCCAGCAGCCCCCAAGCGGCGGCTTCAAATGAGCAGTTCTTC
TRBD2 - TRBJ2-7 TRBV4-3 CASSQDRGRGDRSYEQYF TGCGCCAGCAGCCAAGATCGGGGACGGGGGGACCGCTCCTACGAGCAGTACTTC
- - TRBJ2-3 TRBV4-1 CASSQVLVADTQYF TGCGCCAGCAGCCAAGTTCTAGTTGCAGATACGCAGTATTTT
TRBD1 - TRBJ2-7 TRBV7-7 CASSWGQAYEQYF TGTGCCAGCAGCTGGGGACAGGCCTACGAGCAGTACTTC
- few TRBJ2-7 TRBV7-2 CASSPDSQGSYEQYF TGTGCCAGCAGCCCGGACTCACAAGGGTCCTACGAGCAGTACTTC
- - TRBJ2-7 TRBV4-1 CASSQGQFYEQYF TGCGCCAGCAGCCAAGGACAGTTCTACGAGCAGTACTTC
TRBD1 - TRBJ2-7 TRBV5-1 CASSLVVGTGQSEQYF TGCGCCAGCAGCTTGGTGGTGGGGACAGGGCAGTCCGAGCAGTACTTC
- - TRBJ1-4 TRBV15 CATSRDAPANEKLFF TGTGCCACCAGCAGAGATGCGCCGGCTAATGAAAAACTGTTTTTT
- - TRBJ1-6 TRBV9 CASSPRQTNSPLHF TGTGCCAGCAGCCCCCGACAGACTAATTCACCCCTCCACTTT